This TCR beta chain was identified in a study of T cell responses to AZD1222 COVID-19 vaccine. Overall study results and limits: Among AZD1222 vaccinees, only five to seven were seropositive at baseline. Mostly white British, mostly female donors; authors suggested clonal diversity may be underestimated. Close to half of spike-specific TCRs reportedly recognize unmutated variant regions. The repertoires were collected only after the peak T cell response.

V lost 0 bases to trimming and J lost 0 bases, with 12 bases between them. Germline V gene data show CDR1 as GTSNPN and CDR2 as SVGIG (reference sequence). The CDR3 runs to 16 residues. Comment on this clone: Its specificity is unknown.

Generated by immunoSEQ multiplex PCR, the TCRdb table keeps only in-frame clones and is missing some. The profile shows roughly 82,000 clones, 70% to 90% of them singletons. The clonotype originates from an adult in good health. The J gene is TRBJ1-3, the V gene TRBV30; D is undetermined. The sequenced sample was peripheral blood, obtained on day 0 of AZD1222 vaccination. The DNA of the CDR3 is TGTGCCTGGAGTGTGGGGTTGGACCTCTCTGGAAACACCATATATTTT. It specifies CAWSVGLDLSGNTIYF.